This TCR beta chain comes out of a study of cytomegalovirus exposure and HLA in healthy donors. Libraries were prepared by immunoSEQ multiplex PCR; TCRdb keeps only in-frame clonotypes and omits some of them. The table includes 38,000 or so clones, just under 95% detected once. The trim removed 6 bases at V and 4 bases at J, leaving 6 bases unmatched. The CDR3 spans 16 residues. CDR1 SNHLY and CDR2 FYNNEI come from the germline V gene. The material sequenced was PBMCs. The chain recombines TRBV2 with TRBJ2-3; the match to TRBD2 covers 14 bases. The TCR sequence derives from a man aged 18 to 35 in good health and CMV-seronegative. For the CDR3, the DNA is TGTGCCAGCAGGCCCGGACTAGCGGGAGGCTCAGATACGCAGTATTTT. This codes for CASRPGLAGGSDTQYF.